Each of the 29 T cell receptor beta chains below was sequenced from the same sample in a study of blood T cells in healthy people across ages. Alongside a J-beta primer mix, a sample-barcoded 5' primer served in a second PCR lasting about 7 to 11 cycles. TCRdb passed the 5' RACE reads through MiXCR, listing each CDR3 protein once. Among about 580,000 distinct CDR3 sequences listed, 47% were seen once. Sequences were obtained from blood. These receptors originate from a man older than 75 in good health.

This clonotype has just a few counts. The chain uses TRBV7-2 and TRBJ2-3; D is perhaps TRBD1 or TRBD2 (5 bases each). The germline V and J ends were trimmed by 2 bases and 4 bases, with 16 bases remaining between them. The CDR3 is 16 residues long. Germline assignment: CDR1 SGHTA and CDR2 FQGNSA. The CDR3 loop is CASSLRGRPRADTQYF. The CDR3 coding sequence is TGTGCCAGCAGCTTAAGGGGCAGACCGAGGGCAGATACGCAGTATTTT.

This clonotype showed up just a few times. The V gene is TRBV20-1, the J gene TRBJ2-3; the D gene is possibly TRBD2 (6 bases). Deletions cut 0 bases from V and 4 bases from J, with 17 bases between. There are 16 residues in the CDR3. Germline V gene data show CDR1 as DFQATT and CDR2 as SNEGSKA (reference sequence). The CDR3 DNA is TGCAGTGCTAGAGATCCTGGGACTTGGGGCGCAGATACGCAGTATTTT. This encodes CSARDPGTWGADTQYF.

This rearrangement joins TRBV7-2 to TRBJ2-3, with 7 bases fitting TRBD1. The CDR3 totals 16 residues. Germline CDR1 and CDR2: SGHTA and FQGNSA. Germline trimming cut 4 bases from V and 4 bases from J; bases unmatched to any gene: 11. CDR3 protein: CASSSGTVGGSDTQYF. CDR3 nucleotide sequence: TGTGCCAGCAGCTCCGGGACAGTGGGCGGGTCAGATACGCAGTATTTT.

The chain is built from TRBV4-3 and TRBJ2-6; D might be TRBD1 (5 bases). This CDR3 region has 18 residues. Trimming took off 0 bases at V and 2 bases at J, with 14 bases between the two ends. Germline lookup yields CDR1 LGHNA and CDR2 YSLEER. CDR3 DNA: TGCGCCAGCAGCCAAGATCCCCAGGGCGTAACTGGGGCCAACGTCCTGACTTTC. Residues: CASSQDPQGVTGANVLTF.

As for this clonotype: A single base separates this from a much larger clone, so it may be a read error. The rearrangement joins TRBV6-5 to TRBJ2-1; no firm D call. V was cut by 6 bases and J by 5 bases, with 14 bases left in between. The CDR3 consists of 14 residues. The germline gives CDR1 MNHEY, CDR2 SVGAGI. The CDR3 region is CASRSLTGHNEQFF. CDR3 nucleotide sequence: TGTGCCAGCAGATCTTTGACTGGCCACAATGAGCAGTTCTTC.

Remarks on this clonotype: At one of its ends the junction is not consistent with the germline gene, which may arise from a read error. The chain combines TRBV28 with TRBJ2-7, with a weak D call TRBD1 (5 bases). This CDR3 spans 14 amino acids. Germline CDR1 MDHEN, CDR2 SYDVKM. The CDR3 reads CVSSFGTGEYEQYF. The CDR3 DNA reads TGTGTCAGCAGTTTTGGAACAGGAGAATACGAGCAGTACTTC.

This sequence joins TRBV6-2 or TRBV6-3 and TRBJ1-5; D perhaps matches TRBD1 (6 bases). The germline gives CDR1 MNHEY, CDR2 SVGEGT. There are 15 residues in the CDR3. The germline V and J ends were trimmed by 5 bases and 6 bases, with 17 bases remaining between them. The CDR3 reads CASSRQEISSQPQHF. The CDR3 nucleotides read TGTGCCAGCAGTCGACAGGAGATCAGTAGTCAGCCCCAGCATTTT.

The chain uses TRBV7-8 and TRBJ2-1; TRBD2 agrees at 8 bases. The CDR3 spans 15 residues. In germline, CDR1 is SGHVS, CDR2 FQNEAQ. After removal of 5 bases from V and 3 bases from J, the junction contained 6 bases not matched to a gene. DNA of the CDR3: TGTGCCAGCAGCATCACCGGGACTAGCTACAATGAGCAGTTCTTC. Translated: CASSITGTSYNEQFF.

The chain couples TRBV3-1 to TRBJ2-7; 10 positions agree with TRBD2. CDR1 LGHDT and CDR2 YNNKEL come from the germline V gene (reference sequence). V lost 0 bases, J lost 3 bases, and 2 bases stayed unmatched. The CDR3 runs to 15 residues. The DNA of the CDR3 is TGTGCCAGCAGCCAAGATAGCGGGGGGAACTACGAGCAGTACTTC. Amino acid sequence: CASSQDSGGNYEQYF.

V gene TRBV10-3 combines with J gene TRBJ1-4; D remains unclear. Germline V CDR1 and CDR2: ENHRY, SYGVKD. Between the trimmed V and J ends, which lost 10 bases and 0 bases, there was a span of 12 bases. The CDR3 has 14 amino acids. DNA for the CDR3: TGTGCCACTCGCCAAGAAGCAACTAATGAAAAACTGTTTTTT. This encodes CATRQEATNEKLFF.

The chain has TRBV20-1 and TRBJ2-5; 7 bases are shared with TRBD2. The J call is uncertain, as TRBJ2-7 better fits the DNA end. The length of the CDR3 is 13 residues. CDR1 is DFQATT, CDR2 SNEGSKA, per germline (reference sequence). The chain's CDR3 is CSVVGGGVYEQYF. DNA for the CDR3: TGCAGTGTAGTTGGGGGAGGGGTCTACGAGCAGTACTTC.

The V and J genes are TRBV28 and TRBJ2-3; D is perhaps TRBD1 (5 bases). The CDR3 covers 15 residues. The V end was cut by 8 bases, the J end by 0 bases, with 15 bases between. Germline loops: CDR1 MDHEN, CDR2 SYDVKM. The DNA for the CDR3 is TGTGCCAGCTGCAGGGTCGGATACAGCACAGATACGCAGTATTTT. Amino acids: CASCRVGYSTDTQYF.

A few counts support this clonotype. The junction and the germline gene differ at one end; a read error may be behind it. The chain joins TRBV18 to TRBJ1-1; D uncertain. In germline, CDR1 is KGHSH, CDR2 LQKENI. This CDR3 spans 14 amino acids. The CDR3 DNA reads TGTGCCAGCTCACCACGGACGGGGAACCCTGAAGCTTTCTTT. Its translation is CASSPRTGNPEAFF.

This rearrangement joins TRBV3-1 to TRBJ1-1, with a possible D match to TRBD1 (5 bases). Trimming removed 4 bases from V and 4 bases from J, with 19 bases in between. The CDR3 runs to 16 residues. Germline loops: CDR1 LGHDT, CDR2 YNNKEL (reference sequence). The CDR3 spells CASSRGWGVDGTEAFF. In DNA, the CDR3 is TGTGCCAGCAGCCGAGGTTGGGGGGTTGACGGCACTGAAGCTTTCTTT.

This sequence joins TRBV3-1 and TRBJ1-2, with D possibly TRBD1 on 5 matching bases. Germline values: CDR1 LGHDT, CDR2 YNNKEL (reference sequence). Trimming took off 1 base at V and 2 bases at J, with 8 bases between the two ends. There are 14 residues in the CDR3. The CDR3 sequence is CASSQVRGNYGYTF. CDR3 coding DNA: TGTGCCAGCAGCCAAGTTCGGGGCAACTATGGCTACACCTTC.

This clonotype showed up just a few times. A single base separates this from a much larger clone, so it may be a read error. The genes are TRBV7-9 and TRBJ1-4; D not certain. V gave up 5 bases and J gave up 5 bases, with 12 bases separating them. Germline CDR1 and CDR2: SEHNR and FQNEAQ (reference sequence). This CDR3 has 14 amino acids. The CDR3 DNA reads as TGTGCCAGCAGCGTGGGGAAAGCCAATGAAAAACTGTTTTTT. Translation gives CASSVGKANEKLFF.

The sample holds many counts of this clonotype. This chain links TRBV6-5 with TRBJ2-7, with D maybe TRBD2 (5 bases). With 5 bases removed from V and 5 bases from J, the gap between germline ends came to 13 bases. Germline V CDR1 and CDR2: MNHEY, SVGAGI. CDR3 length equals 13 residues. The CDR3 DNA reads as TGTGCCAGCAGTACCAAGGTTAGCGACGAGCAGTACTTC. Amino acids: CASSTKVSDEQYF.

V is TRBV15 and J is TRBJ2-7; D remains ambiguous. Germline loops: CDR1 LNHNV, CDR2 YYDKDF (reference sequence). V was cut by 0 bases and J by 0 bases, with 9 bases left in between. The CDR3 is 15 amino acids. CDR3 coding DNA: TGTGCCACCAGCAGAGACAGGATCAGCTCCTACGAGCAGTACTTC. This translates into CATSRDRISSYEQYF.

V is TRBV6-5 and J is TRBJ1-1; a weak D match, TRBD1 (6 bases). The germline V gene encodes CDR1 MNHEY and CDR2 SVGAGI. The CDR3 loop spans 15 amino acids. V was shortened by 5 bases and J by 3 bases, with 16 bases between the two germline ends. The CDR3: CASSTTGSGDTEAFF. DNA for the CDR3: TGTGCCAGCAGTACCACAGGGTCTGGGGACACTGAAGCTTTCTTT.

The genes are TRBV7-2 and TRBJ2-3, with 8 bases lining up with TRBD2. V dropped 4 bases and J dropped 3; count of bases not matched to a gene: 6. This CDR3 is built from 15 residues. Germline CDR1 and CDR2: SGHTA and FQGNSA. CDR3 in amino acids: CASSSSGGLTDTQYF. CDR3 DNA sequence: TGTGCCAGCAGCTCGAGCGGGGGATTAACAGATACGCAGTATTTT.

Comments on this clonotype: A much larger clone lies one base from this, so it may be a read error. The chain couples TRBV6-2 or TRBV6-3 to TRBJ2-3; no firm D call. The CDR3 runs to 12 residues. Trimming removed 2 bases from V and 4 bases from J, with 4 bases in between. Germline V gives CDR1 MNHEY, CDR2 SVGEGT. CDR3 coding DNA: TGTGCCAGCAGTTACACAGCAGATACGCAGTATTTT. Translation gives CASSYTADTQYF.

The genes are TRBV7-2 and TRBJ1-6; possibly TRBD1 for D (5 bases). Germline values: CDR1 SGHTA, CDR2 FQGNSA. This CDR3 has 15 amino acids. V lost 1 base to trimming and J lost 10 bases, with 14 bases between them. The chain's CDR3 is CASSLVSVRGSPLHF. In DNA form, the CDR3 reads TGTGCCAGCAGCTTAGTATCAGTCCGGGGGTCACCCCTCCACTTT.

This clonotype was counted a few times. A read error may be the cause here, since a much bigger clone is one base away. The CDR3 spells CASSLRLADRPLGNEQYF. CDR3 bases: TGTGCCAGCAGTTTAAGACTAGCGGATCGACCGCTGGGCAATGAGCAGTACTTC. The V gene is TRBV6-5, the J gene TRBJ2-5; 9 nucleotides line up with TRBD2. CDR3 size: 18 residues. CDR1 and CDR2 (germline): MNHEY, SVGAGI. V was clipped by 4 bases and J by 11 bases; unmatched bases: 23.

This clonotype was recorded a few times. A read error may produce the germline difference seen at one junction end. The rearrangement uses TRBV7-7 and TRBJ2-7; TRBD2 agrees at 12 bases. Germline V CDR1 and CDR2: SSHAT, FNYEAQ (reference sequence). This CDR3 spans 18 amino acids. Here the CDR3 DNA reads TGTGCTAGCAGCTTTTGTACTAGCGGGGGGAGGAGCTCCTACGAGCAGTACTTC. Encoded protein: CASSFCTSGGRSSYEQYF.

As for this clonotype: This may be a read error: a much more frequent sequence differs by one nucleotide. The gene calls are TRBV6-5 and TRBJ2-3; maybe TRBD2 (6 bases). Germline CDR1 MNHEY, CDR2 SVGAGI. The CDR3 contains 16 residues. CDR3 protein: CASSYFSGASTETQYF. In DNA, the CDR3 is TGTGCCAGCAGTTACTTTAGCGGAGCTAGCACAGAGACGCAGTATTTT.

The gene calls are TRBV3-1 and TRBJ2-5, with D maybe TRBD1 (6 bases). The CDR3 is 14 amino acids. V lost 2 bases and J 4 bases, leaving 11 bases between the germline ends. Germline V lookup: CDR1 LGHDT, CDR2 YNNKEL (reference sequence). The chain's CDR3 is CASSQLVGGETQYF. The DNA for the CDR3 is TGTGCCAGCAGCCAACTCGTAGGGGGAGAGACCCAGTACTTC.

In its sample, this clonotype was seen many times. The chain carries TRBV2 and TRBJ1-1, with D tentatively TRBD1 (6 bases). Germline assignment: CDR1 SNHLY and CDR2 FYNNEI. This CDR3 is 14 amino acids long. The V end was cut by 6 bases, the J end by 5 bases, with 16 bases between. CDR3 in amino acids: CASRNGGASTEAFF. The CDR3, as DNA: TGTGCCAGCAGGAACGGGGGGGCGAGTACTGAAGCTTTCTTT. Full variable domain (rest looked up from reference TRBV2 and TRBJ1-1): EPEVTQTPSHQVTQMGQEVILRCVPISNHLYFYWYRQILGQKVEFLVSFYNNEISEKSEIFDDQFSVERPDGSNFTLKIRSTKLEDSAMYFCASRNGGASTEAFFGQGTRLTVV.

This clonotype was seen many times. V and J are TRBV6-6 and TRBJ1-1; D is ambiguous. The CDR3 sequence is 14 residues long. Germline CDR1 reads MNHNY; CDR2 reads SVGAGI (reference sequence). Trimming left V 0 bases short and J 5 bases short, with 10 bases between. CDR3 sequence reads: CASSYSWRETEAFF. In nucleotides, the CDR3 is TGTGCCAGCAGTTACTCCTGGCGGGAGACTGAAGCTTTCTTT.

This clonotype turned up a few times. V is TRBV7-6 and J is TRBJ1-1, with TRBD1 identical over 8 bases. CDR3 length equals 15 residues. Unmatched junction bases numbered 3, after V lost 1 base and J lost 2 bases. Looked up from germline, CDR1 is SGHVS and CDR2 is FNYEAQ. CDR3 amino acids: CASSLDGQGNTEAFF. Here the CDR3 DNA reads TGTGCCAGCAGCTTAGACGGACAGGGCAACACTGAAGCTTTCTTT.